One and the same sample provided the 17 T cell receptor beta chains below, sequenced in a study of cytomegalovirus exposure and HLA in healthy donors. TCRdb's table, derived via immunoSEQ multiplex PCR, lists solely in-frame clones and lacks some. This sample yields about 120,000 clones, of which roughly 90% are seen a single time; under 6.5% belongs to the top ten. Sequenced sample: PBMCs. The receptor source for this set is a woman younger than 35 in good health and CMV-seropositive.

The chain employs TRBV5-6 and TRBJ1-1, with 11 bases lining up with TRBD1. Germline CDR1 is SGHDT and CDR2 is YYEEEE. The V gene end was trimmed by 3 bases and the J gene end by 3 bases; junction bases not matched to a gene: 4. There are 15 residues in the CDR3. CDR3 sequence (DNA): TGTGCCAGCAGCTCCAGGGGACAGGGGGACACTGAAGCTTTCTTT. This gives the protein CASSSRGQGDTEAFF.

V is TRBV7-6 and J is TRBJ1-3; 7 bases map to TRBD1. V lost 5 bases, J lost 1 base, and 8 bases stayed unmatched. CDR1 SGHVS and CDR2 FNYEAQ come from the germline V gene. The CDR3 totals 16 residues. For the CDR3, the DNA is TGTGCCAGCAGCCCCCAAGGGGGCGAATCTGGAAACACCATATATTTT. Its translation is CASSPQGGESGNTIYF.

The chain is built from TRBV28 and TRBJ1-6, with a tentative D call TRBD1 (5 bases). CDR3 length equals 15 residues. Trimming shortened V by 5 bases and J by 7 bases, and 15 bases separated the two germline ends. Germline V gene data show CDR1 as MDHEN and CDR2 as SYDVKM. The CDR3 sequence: CASSPRGGGNSPLHF. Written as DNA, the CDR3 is TGTGCCAGCAGTCCAAGGGGAGGAGGCAATTCACCCCTCCACTTT.

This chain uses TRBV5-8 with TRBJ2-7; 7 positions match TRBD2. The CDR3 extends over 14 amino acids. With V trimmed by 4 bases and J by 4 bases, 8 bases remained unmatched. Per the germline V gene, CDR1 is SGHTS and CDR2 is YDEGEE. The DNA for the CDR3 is TGTGCCAGCAGCCCGCAGTGGGGGGGTTACGAGCAGTACTTC. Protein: CASSPQWGGYEQYF.

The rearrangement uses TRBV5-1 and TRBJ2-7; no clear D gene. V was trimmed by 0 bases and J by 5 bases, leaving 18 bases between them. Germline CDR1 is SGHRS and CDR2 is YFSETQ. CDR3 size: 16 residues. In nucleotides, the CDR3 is TGCGCCAGCAGCTTGGGCGTTGCGCCGAAAAGAGACGAGCAGTACTTC. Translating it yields CASSLGVAPKRDEQYF.

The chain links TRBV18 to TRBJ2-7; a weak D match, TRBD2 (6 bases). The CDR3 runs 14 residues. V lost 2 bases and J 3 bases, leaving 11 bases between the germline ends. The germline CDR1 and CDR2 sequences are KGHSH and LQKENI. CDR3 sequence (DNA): TGTGCCAGCTCACCAGCGGGGATCAACTACGAGCAGTACTTC. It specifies CASSPAGINYEQYF.

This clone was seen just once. CDR3 residues: CASSIWAGKGGNTIYF. CDR3 nucleotide sequence: TGTGCCAGTAGTATTTGGGCAGGCAAAGGTGGAAACACCATATATTTT. The gene calls are TRBV19 and TRBJ1-3; D is uncertain. In germline, CDR1 is LNHDA, CDR2 SQIVND (reference sequence). CDR3 size: 16 residues. V lost 3 bases and J lost 3, with 15 bases in between.

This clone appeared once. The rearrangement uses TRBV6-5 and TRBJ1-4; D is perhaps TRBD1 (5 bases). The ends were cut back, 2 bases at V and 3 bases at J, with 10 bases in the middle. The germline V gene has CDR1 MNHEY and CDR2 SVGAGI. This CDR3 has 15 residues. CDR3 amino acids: CASSYRAGPNEKLFF. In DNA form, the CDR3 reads TGTGCCAGCAGTTACAGGGCAGGGCCTAATGAAAAACTGTTTTTT.

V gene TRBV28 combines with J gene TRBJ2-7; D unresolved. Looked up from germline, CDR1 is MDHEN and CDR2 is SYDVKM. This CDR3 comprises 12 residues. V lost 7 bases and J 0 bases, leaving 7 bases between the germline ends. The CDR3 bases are TGTGCCAGCACCTCTAGCTCCTACGAGCAGTACTTC. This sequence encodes CASTSSSYEQYF.

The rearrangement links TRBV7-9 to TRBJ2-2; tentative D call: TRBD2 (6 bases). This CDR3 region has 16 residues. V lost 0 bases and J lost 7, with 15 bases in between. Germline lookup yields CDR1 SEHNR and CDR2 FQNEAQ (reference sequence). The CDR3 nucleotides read TGTGCCAGCAGCTTAGCTGGAGGGCCCGGGGGCGGGGAGCTGTTTTTT. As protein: CASSLAGGPGGGELFF.

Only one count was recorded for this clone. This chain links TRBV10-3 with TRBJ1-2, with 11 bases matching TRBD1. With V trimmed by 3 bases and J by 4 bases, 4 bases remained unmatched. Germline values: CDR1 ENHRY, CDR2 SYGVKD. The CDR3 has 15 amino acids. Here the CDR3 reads CAISDTGTGGYGYTF. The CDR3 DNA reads TGTGCCATCAGTGACACCGGGACAGGGGGCTATGGCTACACCTTC.

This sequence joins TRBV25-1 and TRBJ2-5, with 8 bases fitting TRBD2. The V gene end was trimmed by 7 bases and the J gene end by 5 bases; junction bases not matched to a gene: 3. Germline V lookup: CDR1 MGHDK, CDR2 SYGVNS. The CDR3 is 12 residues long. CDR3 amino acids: CASNGGGETQYF. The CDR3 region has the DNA TGTGCCAGCAACGGGGGGGGTGAGACCCAGTACTTC.

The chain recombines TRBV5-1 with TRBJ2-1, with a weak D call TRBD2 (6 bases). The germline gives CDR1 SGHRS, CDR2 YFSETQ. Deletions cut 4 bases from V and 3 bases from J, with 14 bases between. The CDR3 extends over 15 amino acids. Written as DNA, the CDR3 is TGCGCCAGCAGCCTCCGGTGGGGGGACTACAATGAGCAGTTCTTC. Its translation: CASSLRWGDYNEQFF.

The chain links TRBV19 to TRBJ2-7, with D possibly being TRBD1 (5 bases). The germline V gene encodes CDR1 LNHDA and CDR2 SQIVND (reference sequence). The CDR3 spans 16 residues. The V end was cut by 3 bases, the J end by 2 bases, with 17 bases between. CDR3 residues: CASSMQGTSPAYEQYF. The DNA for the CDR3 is TGTGCCAGTAGTATGCAGGGAACCTCTCCGGCCTACGAGCAGTACTTC.

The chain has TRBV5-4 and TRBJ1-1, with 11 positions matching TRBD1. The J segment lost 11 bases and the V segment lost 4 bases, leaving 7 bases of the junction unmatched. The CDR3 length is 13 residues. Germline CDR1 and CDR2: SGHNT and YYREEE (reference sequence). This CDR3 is CASSPGTGGDAFF. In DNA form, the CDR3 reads TGTGCCAGCAGCCCCGGGACAGGGGGTGACGCTTTCTTT.

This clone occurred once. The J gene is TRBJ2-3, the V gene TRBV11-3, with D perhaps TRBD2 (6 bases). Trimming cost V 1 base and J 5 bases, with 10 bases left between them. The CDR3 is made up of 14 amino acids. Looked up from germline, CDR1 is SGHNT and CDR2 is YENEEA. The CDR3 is CASSLVAGRDTQYF. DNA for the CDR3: TGTGCCAGCAGCTTAGTGGCGGGGAGAGATACGCAGTATTTT.

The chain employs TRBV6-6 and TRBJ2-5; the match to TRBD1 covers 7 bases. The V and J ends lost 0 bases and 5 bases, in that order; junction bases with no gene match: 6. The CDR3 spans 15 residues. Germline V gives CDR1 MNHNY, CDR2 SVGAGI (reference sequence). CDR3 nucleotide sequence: TGTGCCAGCAGTTACTCGAGAGGGGGCGCGGAGACCCAGTACTTC. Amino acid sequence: CASSYSRGGAETQYF.